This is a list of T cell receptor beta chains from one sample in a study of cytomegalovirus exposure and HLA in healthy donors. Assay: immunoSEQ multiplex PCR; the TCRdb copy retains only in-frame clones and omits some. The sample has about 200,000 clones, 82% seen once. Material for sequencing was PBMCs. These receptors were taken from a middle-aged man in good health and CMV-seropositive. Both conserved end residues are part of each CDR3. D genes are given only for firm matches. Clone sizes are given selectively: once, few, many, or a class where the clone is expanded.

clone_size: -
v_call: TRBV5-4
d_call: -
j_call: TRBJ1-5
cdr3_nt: TGTGCCAGCAGCTTGTTTGGAGATCAGCCCCAGCATTTT
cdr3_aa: CASSLFGDQPQHF

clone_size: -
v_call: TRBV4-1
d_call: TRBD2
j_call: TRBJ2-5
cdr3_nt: TGCGCCAGCAGCCAAGGTAGCGGGCCTACTCAAGAGACCCAGTACTTC
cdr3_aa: CASSQGSGPTQETQYF

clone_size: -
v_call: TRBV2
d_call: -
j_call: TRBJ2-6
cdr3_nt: TGTGCCAGCAGTGAATCGGATGGGGGGTCTGGGGCCAACGTCCTGACTTTC
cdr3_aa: CASSESDGGSGANVLTF

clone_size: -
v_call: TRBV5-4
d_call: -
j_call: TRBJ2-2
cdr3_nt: TGTGCCAGCAGCCCCCCCCAGGGCCAAGTCACCGGGGAGCTGTTTTTT
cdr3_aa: CASSPPQGQVTGELFF

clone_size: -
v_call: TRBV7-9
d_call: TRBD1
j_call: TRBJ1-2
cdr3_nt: TGTGCCAGCAGCGATAGGACAGGGAGGGACTATGGCTACACCTTC
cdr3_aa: CASSDRTGRDYGYTF

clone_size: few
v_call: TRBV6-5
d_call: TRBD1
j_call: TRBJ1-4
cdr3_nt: TGTGCCAGCAGTACCGGGACAGGGGCGGGAGAAAAACTGTTTTTT
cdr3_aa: CASSTGTGAGEKLFF

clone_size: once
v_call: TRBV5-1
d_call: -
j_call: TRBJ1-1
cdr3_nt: TGCGCCAGCAGCTCGACTGGAATGAACACTGAAGCTTTCTTT
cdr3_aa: CASSSTGMNTEAFF

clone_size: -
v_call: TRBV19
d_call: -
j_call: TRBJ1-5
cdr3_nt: TGTGCCAGTAGTTCCTTAACTGATAGCAATCAGCCCCAGCATTTT
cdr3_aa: CASSSLTDSNQPQHF

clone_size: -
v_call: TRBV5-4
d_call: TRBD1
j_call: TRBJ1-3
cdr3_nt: TGTGCCAGCAGCCGGGACAGGTCTGGAAACACCATATATTTT
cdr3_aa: CASSRDRSGNTIYF

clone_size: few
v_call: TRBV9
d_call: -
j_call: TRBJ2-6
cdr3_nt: TGTGCCAGCAGCCCGAGTGTCAGCGCGGGTGGGGCCAACGTCCTGACTTTC
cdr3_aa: CASSPSVSAGGANVLTF

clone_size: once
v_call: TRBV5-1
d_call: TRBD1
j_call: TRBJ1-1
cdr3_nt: TGCGCCAGCAGCCCCCGGGGAGCAGGGGGCATCACTGAAGCTTTCTTT
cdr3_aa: CASSPRGAGGITEAFF

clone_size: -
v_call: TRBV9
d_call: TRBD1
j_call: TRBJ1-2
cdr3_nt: TGTGCCAGCAGCGTAGATTTCCCGGGACAGGGGAACTATGGCTACACCTTC
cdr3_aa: CASSVDFPGQGNYGYTF

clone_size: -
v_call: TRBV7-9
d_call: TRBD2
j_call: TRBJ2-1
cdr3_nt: TGTGCCAGCAGCTTAGTAGCGGGGCGGAGGGACAATGAGCAGTTCTTC
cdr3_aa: CASSLVAGRRDNEQFF

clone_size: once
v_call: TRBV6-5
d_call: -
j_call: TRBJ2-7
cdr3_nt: TGTGCCAGCAGTTACAAACAGGGCCCCTACGAGCAGTACTTC
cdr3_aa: CASSYKQGPYEQYF

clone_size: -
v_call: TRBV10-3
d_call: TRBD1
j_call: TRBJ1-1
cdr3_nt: TGTGCCATCAGTGGCCTGGGACAGGGGGACACTGAAGCTTTCTTT
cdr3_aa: CAISGLGQGDTEAFF

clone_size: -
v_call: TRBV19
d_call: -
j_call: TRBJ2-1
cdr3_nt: TGTGCCAGTAGGGCGGTCCCTTACAATGAGCAGTTCTTC
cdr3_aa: CASRAVPYNEQFF

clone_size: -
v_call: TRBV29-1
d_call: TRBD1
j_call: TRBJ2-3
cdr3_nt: TGCAGCGTTGTGAGGACAGGGACAGATACGCAGTATTTT
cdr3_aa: CSVVRTGTDTQYF

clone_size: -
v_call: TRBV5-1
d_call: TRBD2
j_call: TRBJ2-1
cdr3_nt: TGCGCCAGCAGCTTAGGACTAGCGGGAGTAGCTGAGCAGTTCTTC
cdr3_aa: CASSLGLAGVAEQFF

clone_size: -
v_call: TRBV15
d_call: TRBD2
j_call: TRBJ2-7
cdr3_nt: TGTGCCACCAGCAGAGGAGGGACTAGCGGGAACGAGCAGTACTTC
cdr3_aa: CATSRGGTSGNEQYF